One and the same sample provided the 23 T cell receptor beta chains below, sequenced in a study of blood T cell repertoires in COVID-19. The protocol was immunoSEQ multiplex PCR, while the TCRdb copy is restricted to in-frame clones and leaves out a portion. The sample yields approximately 180,000 clones, approximately 82% seen once. Sequenced sample: PBMCs or T cells enriched from blood (not recorded which). The receptors stem from a woman aged 60-70 years with acute COVID-19.

The chain couples TRBV6-5 to TRBJ1-5, with TRBD1 identical over 7 bases. This CDR3 contains 14 residues. J lost 5 bases, V lost 6 bases, and 7 bases had no gene match. Germline V gives CDR1 MNHEY, CDR2 SVGAGI. This chain's CDR3 is CASRPDRWDQPQHF. In DNA, the CDR3 is TGTGCCAGCAGACCGGACAGGTGGGATCAGCCCCAGCATTTT.

This chain joins TRBV4-1 and TRBJ2-3, with a possible D match to TRBD2 (6 bases). Germline CDR1 and CDR2: MGHRA and YSYEKL. There are 16 residues in the CDR3. V lost 0 bases, J lost 4 bases, and 14 bases lay in between. As DNA, the CDR3 is TGCGCCAGCAGCCAAGATTGGCCGGGAGTGGCAGATACGCAGTATTTT. This sequence encodes CASSQDWPGVADTQYF.

This chain uses TRBV7-8 with TRBJ2-7; perhaps TRBD2 as D (5 bases). The V end was cut by 5 bases, the J end by 4 bases, with 12 bases between. Germline V gives CDR1 SGHVS, CDR2 FQNEAQ. CDR3 length equals 13 residues. CDR3 sequence: CASSRNPGYEQYV. CDR3 DNA: TGTGCCAGCAGCCGAAATCCGGGATACGAGCAGTACGTC.

The chain has TRBV28 and TRBJ2-1; TRBD2 matches 8 bases. The CDR3 has 16 residues. Germline lookup yields CDR1 MDHEN and CDR2 SYDVKM. V lost 4 bases and J lost 0; bases outside the gene matches: 5. DNA of the CDR3: TGTGCCAGCAGTTCTGGGGCGGGGGGCTCCTACAATGAGCAGTTCTTC. Residues: CASSSGAGGSYNEQFF. The full variable domain, rest sourced from reference TRBV28 and TRBJ2-1, is DVKVTQSSRYLVKRTGEKVFLECVQDMDHENMFWYRQDPGLGLRLIYFSYDVKMKEKGDIPEGYSVSREKKERFSLILESASTNQTSMYLCASSSGAGGSYNEQFFGPGTRLTVL.

The chain employs TRBV6-5 and TRBJ2-7; D is perhaps TRBD2 (6 bases). CDR3 size: 15 residues. Germline assignment: CDR1 MNHEY and CDR2 SVGAGI. The germline V and J ends were trimmed by 4 bases and 5 bases, with 18 bases remaining between them. The CDR3 nucleotides are TGTGCCAGCAGTTCCGCCCTCGGGGGTACTAACGAGCAGTACGTC. Translation gives CASSSALGGTNEQYV.

The chain carries TRBV28 and TRBJ2-4; perhaps TRBD2 as D (5 bases). V gave up 2 bases and J gave up 2 bases, with 16 bases separating them. This CDR3 is built from 17 residues. Per the germline V gene, CDR1 is MDHEN and CDR2 is SYDVKM. The CDR3 loop is CASSLRQGLASKNIQYF. Here the CDR3 DNA reads TGTGCCAGCAGTTTAAGGCAAGGTCTAGCATCCAAAAACATTCAGTACTTC.

The rearrangement links TRBV3-1 (or the pseudogene TRBV3-2) to TRBJ2-7; maybe TRBD2 (5 bases). V lost 6 bases, J lost 4 bases, and 22 bases lay in between. The germline CDR1 and CDR2 sequences are LGHDT and YNNKEL (reference sequence). The CDR3 runs 16 residues. CDR3 bases: TGTGCCAGCAGGCCCCGGGGATGTCCCCCCCTTTACGAGCAGTACTTC. Amino acids: CASRPRGCPPLYEQYF.

V and J are TRBV30 and TRBJ1-2; perhaps TRBD1 as D (6 bases). CDR1 is GTSNPN, CDR2 SVGIG, per germline (reference sequence). The CDR3 runs to 14 residues. V lost 5 bases to trimming and J lost 8 bases, with 21 bases between them. The CDR3 reads CAWLPRGAGYGYTF. The DNA for the CDR3 is TGTGCCTGGTTACCCAGGGGAGCGGGGTACGGCTACACCTTC.

This clone has more than one count but fewer than ten. The chain couples TRBV7-9 to TRBJ1-2; 9 bases are a match to TRBD1. Germline V gives CDR1 SEHNR, CDR2 FQNEAQ (reference sequence). This CDR3 spans 15 amino acids. The J segment lost 8 bases and the V segment lost 5 bases, leaving 12 bases of the junction unmatched. The CDR3 coding sequence is TGTGCCAGCAGCCCCACGACAGGGGGGTTCGGCGGCTACACCTTC. It codes for CASSPTTGGFGGYTF.

The genes are TRBV9 and TRBJ2-1, with 7 bases aligning to TRBD2. The CDR3 totals 15 residues. The V and J ends lost 3 bases and 0 bases, in that order; junction bases with no gene match: 3. The germline CDR1 and CDR2 sequences are SGDLS and YYNGEE. This chain's CDR3 is CASSDLADSYNEQFF. In DNA form, the CDR3 reads TGTGCCAGCAGCGACCTAGCGGACTCCTACAATGAGCAGTTCTTC.

This clone has only a few counts. V is TRBV4-3 and J is TRBJ2-7; 9 bases are shared with TRBD1. J gave up 4 bases and V 0 bases, and 4 bases lay outside the gene matches. The V gene's germline CDR1 is LGHNA and CDR2 YSLEER. The length of the CDR3 is 15 residues. Here the CDR3 reads CASSQDHGTGYEQYV. In DNA, the CDR3 is TGCGCCAGCAGCCAAGATCACGGGACAGGGTACGAGCAGTACGTC.

The chain links TRBV4-1 to TRBJ2-1; 8 bases fit TRBD2. Germline trimming cut 2 bases from V and 8 bases from J; bases unmatched to any gene: 11. Germline loops: CDR1 MGHRA, CDR2 YSYEKL. The CDR3 is made up of 16 amino acids. The CDR3 protein is CASSQPAGVGVDEQFF. CDR3 bases: TGCGCCAGCAGCCAACCAGCGGGGGTCGGCGTCGATGAGCAGTTCTTC.

Many counts were recorded for this clone. This chain uses TRBV15 with TRBJ2-3; 11 bases fit TRBD2. J lost 8 bases, V lost 3 bases, and 7 bases had no gene match. Germline V gene data show CDR1 as LNHNV and CDR2 as YYDKDF (reference sequence). The CDR3 is made up of 15 amino acids. CDR3: CATSSRYSGGATQYF. For the CDR3, the DNA is TGTGCCACCAGCAGTAGGTATAGCGGGGGGGCTACGCAGTATTTT.

The genes are TRBV29-1 and TRBJ1-4; 7 bases map to TRBD1. The germline V gene has CDR1 SQVTM and CDR2 ANQGSEA. V was clipped by 4 bases and J by 4 bases; unmatched bases: 3. The CDR3 consists of 13 residues. CDR3 sequence reads: CSVARDSNEKLFF. CDR3 nucleotides: TGCAGCGTTGCCCGGGACAGTAATGAAAAACTGTTTTTT.

The chain joins TRBV29-1 to TRBJ1-2, with D unresolved. The ends were cut back, 6 bases at V and 1 base at J, with 12 bases in the middle. The CDR3 consists of 13 residues. Germline CDR1 is SQVTM and CDR2 is ANQGSEA. CDR3 protein: CSVPISYNYGYTF. The CDR3 DNA reads as TGCAGCGTGCCGATCTCCTATAACTATGGCTACACCTTC.

J is TRBJ1-2 and V is TRBV9; unclear D gene. Germline-derived CDR1 and CDR2 are SGDLS and YYNGEE. V was clipped by 3 bases and J by 5 bases, with 14 bases between them. This CDR3 has 14 amino acids. The CDR3 region is CASSAGEGPYGYTF. The CDR3 region has the DNA TGTGCCAGCAGCGCTGGAGAGGGCCCGTATGGCTACACCTTC.

The V call is TRBV24-1, the J call TRBJ2-1; possible D gene TRBD2, 6 bases. Germline V gives CDR1 KGHDR, CDR2 SFDVKD. V lost 12 bases, J lost 7 bases, and 21 bases lay in between. The CDR3 consists of 14 residues. The CDR3 sequence: CASAGLAGYNEQFF. CDR3 bases: TGTGCCTCGGCGGGGCTTGCTGGCTATAATGAGCAGTTCTTC.

The chain joins TRBV29-1 to TRBJ1-5; 7 bases are shared with TRBD1. With 6 bases clipped from V and 4 bases from J, the junction kept 9 bases outside the gene matches. Germline loops: CDR1 SQVTM, CDR2 ANQGSEA. The CDR3 runs 14 residues. This CDR3 reads CSVGAGGPNQPQHF. The CDR3 DNA reads as TGCAGCGTAGGAGCAGGGGGACCTAATCAGCCCCAGCATTTT.

For the CDR3, the DNA is TGCGCCAGCAGGCCCACGGGGTCGGGAGCCTCCGAGCAGTACTTC. Translated: CASRPTGSGASEQYF. The chain carries TRBV4-1 and TRBJ2-7, with a tentative D call TRBD2 (6 bases). V lost 6 bases and J 6 bases, leaving 21 bases between the germline ends. Germline CDR1 and CDR2: MGHRA and YSYEKL. CDR3 length: 15 amino acids.

The chain joins TRBV28 to TRBJ1-2; 7 nucleotides line up with TRBD1. The CDR3 consists of 17 residues. V dropped 2 bases and J dropped 7; count of bases not matched to a gene: 16. Germline lookup yields CDR1 MDHEN and CDR2 SYDVKM. This CDR3 reads CASSLRGRRRVKSGYTF. DNA of the CDR3: TGTGCCAGCAGTTTAAGGGGGCGTAGGCGGGTAAAGAGTGGCTACACCTTC.

V and J are TRBV30 and TRBJ1-1; D not resolved. Per the germline V gene, CDR1 is GTSNPN and CDR2 is SVGIG (reference sequence). This CDR3 region has 12 residues. The V and J ends lost 8 bases and 2 bases respectively, with 12 bases between them. CDR3 region: CAAGRFNTEAFF. CDR3 coding DNA: TGTGCCGCGGGCCGGTTTAACACTGAAGCTTTCTTT.

This chain joins TRBV24-1 and TRBJ2-5, with TRBD2 matching 7 bases. The V and J ends lost 2 bases and 4 bases, in that order; junction bases with no gene match: 12. This CDR3 has 17 residues. CDR1 and CDR2 from the germline V gene are KGHDR and SFDVKD. CDR3 in DNA: TGTGCCACCAGTGATTCGGGCGGGAGTAGGGAGGGAGAGACCCAGTACTTC. Encoded protein: CATSDSGGSREGETQYF.

This chain joins TRBV9 and TRBJ2-3, with D possibly TRBD2 on 6 matching bases. Trimming stripped 5 bases from V and 0 bases from J, with 13 bases between. CDR3 length: 15 amino acids. Germline CDR1 is SGDLS and CDR2 is YYNGEE. This chain's CDR3 is CASSLYGGSTDTQYF. The CDR3 DNA reads as TGTGCCAGCAGTTTATACGGGGGTAGCACAGATACGCAGTATTTT. Using reference TRBV9 and TRBJ2-3 for the parts outside the CDR3, the full variable domain is DSGVTQTPKHLITATGQRVTLRCSPRSGDLSVYWYQQSLDQGLQFLIQYYNGEERAKGNILERFSAQQFPDLHSELNLSSLELGDSALYFCASSLYGGSTDTQYFGPGTRLTVL.